Listed below are T cell receptor beta chains from one sample, sequenced in a study of blood T cell repertoires in COVID-19. Produced via immunoSEQ multiplex PCR; TCRdb's table is partial and in-frame only. The repertoire has 30,000 to 40,000 clones, 80% to 90% of them found once; the top ten carry just over 5.5%. Sample: peripheral blood. The receptor source for this set is an elderly woman with active or convalescent COVID-19. The CDR3 runs from the conserved cysteine through the conserved F or W. D genes are given only for firm matches. Clone size, where shown, is once, few, many, or a class for clones that have expanded.

>-|TRBD2|TRBJ2-7|TRBV28
TGTGCCAGCAGTTTAGCGACTAGCGGGAGCTACGAGCAGTACTTC
CASSLATSGSYEQYF
>-|-|TRBJ1-5|TRBV4-1
TGCGCCAGCAGCCAAGATAGGGGGATTCAGCCCCAGCATTTT
CASSQDRGIQPQHF
>once|-|TRBJ2-7|TRBV28
TGTGCCAGCAGTTTTAACTACGAGCAGTACTTC
CASSFNYEQYF
>once|-|TRBJ2-1|TRBV19
TGTGCCAGTACCGCAGGGGGGACTTTCGGTGGTGAGCAGTTCTTC
CASTAGGTFGGEQFF
>-|TRBD1|TRBJ2-7|TRBV18
TGTGCCAGCTCACCACAGGGTGCCGGGACAGGGATTTACGAGCAGTACTTC
CASSPQGAGTGIYEQYF
>once|TRBD1|TRBJ1-4|TRBV14
TGTGCCAGCAGCGGTCGACAGGGAAGGAATGAAAAACTGTTTTTT
CASSGRQGRNEKLFF
>-|TRBD1|TRBJ1-1|TRBV11-3
TGTGCCAGCAGCCCAAGGGACAGAAAGAACACTGAAGCTTTCTTT
CASSPRDRKNTEAFF
>-|TRBD1|TRBJ2-1|TRBV29-1
TGCAGCGCCGCAGGGGGCAGGTCCTACAATGAGCAGTTCTTC
CSAAGGRSYNEQFF
>-|TRBD2|TRBJ2-1|TRBV14
TGTGCCAGCAGCCGAGACGGACTAGGCAGGATTGAGCAGTTCTTC
CASSRDGLGRIEQFF
>-|TRBD1|TRBJ2-7|TRBV27
TGTGCCAGCAGACTCGGGACAGGGACCCACGAGCAGTACTTC
CASRLGTGTHEQYF
>-|-|TRBJ2-1|TRBV7-2
TGTGCCAGCAGCCGGAACAGGGACAATGAGCAGTTCTTC
CASSRNRDNEQFF
>-|-|TRBJ1-5|TRBV30
TGTGCCTGGAAGGGGCAGAACAATCAGCCCCAGCATTTT
CAWKGQNNQPQHF
>-|TRBD1|TRBJ1-1|TRBV29-1
TGCAGCGTTGAAGAGGGACAGGGTGTCTCTGAAGCTTTCTTT
CSVEEGQGVSEAFF
>-|TRBD1|TRBJ2-1|TRBV6-1
TGTGCCAGCAGTGAAAGGGGACAGGGGGCGCTTGGCACCTACAATGAGCAGTTCTTC
CASSERGQGALGTYNEQFF
>-|-|TRBJ1-2|TRBV29-1
TGCAGCGTTGCAGGCAGTGGTGGCTACACCTTC
CSVAGSGGYTF
>-|-|TRBJ1-6|TRBV14
TGTGCCAGCAGCCAAGATTCGGGGTCCCGGGCTACCCTCCACTTT
CASSQDSGSRATLHF
>-|TRBD1|TRBJ2-3|TRBV5-1
TGCGCCAGCAGCCAGGGACAGGGAACAGATACGCAGTATTTT
CASSQGQGTDTQYF
>-|TRBD1|TRBJ1-5|TRBV19
TGTGCCAGTAGTGTACAGGGGGCAGGGGATAGGCCCCAGCATTTT
CASSVQGAGDRPQHF
>once|-|TRBJ2-1|TRBV12-2
TGTGCAAGTCGCTTTAGACTAGCGGGAGCCGGAACCTCCTACAATGAGCAGTTCTTC
CASRFRLAGAGTSYNEQFF
>once|-|TRBJ2-2|TRBV20-1
TGCAGTGCTAGTCCTCTGGGGGGACTGGGGGACCCCGCGAACACCGGGGAGCTGTTTTTT
CSASPLGGLGDPANTGELFF
>-|-|TRBJ1-6|TRBV10-3
TGTGCCACCGCGGTGGAACAGGGTTGGAATTCACCCCTCCACTTT
CATAVEQGWNSPLHF
>-|TRBD1|TRBJ1-2|TRBV7-2
TGTGCCAGCAGCCGGGAACAGGGGACGGGCGGCTACACCTTC
CASSREQGTGGYTF
>-|-|TRBJ2-5|TRBV29-1
TGCAGCGTTGAACGGGGGGCGCCGGGGGAGACCCAGTACTTC
CSVERGAPGETQYF
>few|TRBD1|TRBJ1-5|TRBV3-1/TRBV3-2
TGTGCCAGCAGCCAAGGGGACAGGGGATTCTCAAATCAGCCCCAGCATTTT
CASSQGDRGFSNQPQHF
>-|TRBD2|TRBJ2-1|TRBV2
TGTGCCAGCAGCGACCCCGGGACTAGGACGTTCTTC
CASSDPGTRTFF